Sequencing of this T cell receptor (beta chain) was carried out in a study of CD8+CD57+ T cells in acquired aplastic anemia (dated by TCRdb to the late 2010s). With respect to the entire study: Extracted DNA from sorted CD4+ and CD8+ cells averaged around 3.3 ug, ranging from roughly 0.2 to 30 ug.

The germline V gene supplies CDR1 SGHTA and CDR2 FQGNSA. There are 16 amino acids in the CDR3, from cysteine to phenylalanine inclusive. Only the CDR3 DNA is retained, 48 bases long and in frame from the first base. V is pruned by 5 bases and J by 3 bases, leaving 11 bases of the junction without a gene match. In this study, sorted CD4+ and CD8+ T cells from the blood of healthy subjects and of severe aplastic anemia patients had their TCR repertoires deep-sequenced. Ficoll-Paque density gradient centrifugation was used to isolate peripheral blood mononuclear cells. Before DNA extraction, CD4+ and CD8+ T cells were sorted by FACS or by magnetic beads. Overall results and qualifications from the work: Approximately 31 CD8+ CDR3 sequences were found in both patients and controls but appeared to be highly expressed in patients and within the immunodominant clones of the patients. Between patients and healthy controls, no significant difference in CD8+ Simpson's diversity was found (P=0.060).

This clonotype was observed a handful of times. Its antigen is unknown. Nothing much larger sits one base from this clone, and base qualities are not available. Genomic DNA served as template for TCR beta VDJ combination and CDR3 sequence profiling. An Illumina HiSeq 2000 was used for TCR repertoire sequencing. Turning to the authors' computational methods: TRBV/TRBJ rearrangement plots, CDR3 size and DJ length profiles, and Simpson's diversity index were used to assess repertoires. The most abundant DNA sequence in the deep sequencing data was taken as the immunodominant clone. CDR3 amino acid sequences were screened for sharing across subjects and compared with published repertoires and the VDJdb database. The public reads were run again by TCRdb, first through fastp at Q25 and then through MiXCR, and only productive beta chains were kept. Each entry merges the rows of one CDR3 protein and shows their most common DNA and genes. TCRdb assigned the V and J calls; the authors' analysis was not used. The sample includes around 180,000 distinct CDR3 sequences, with 64% observed a single time. The top ten constitute 35% to 55% of the sample.

The sequence links TRBV7-2 to TRBJ2-7; TRBD1 lines up with 9 middle nucleotides. The sequenced material came from sorted CD4+, CD8+, or CD8+CD57+ T cells (not recorded which) from PBMCs. The source is a human donor with severe aplastic anemia or a healthy control (not recorded which). The DNA reads TGTGCCAGCAGCCGCACAGGGGGCGTCGTGTTCTACGAGCAGTACTTC. Translated, this is CASSRTGGVVFYEQYF.